A single sample is the source of the 2 T cell receptor beta chains below, sequenced in a study of blood T cell repertoires in COVID-19. The data were produced by immunoSEQ multiplex PCR, yet TCRdb's version contains in-frame clones alone and is incomplete. The sample records 200,000 to 250,000 clones, 85% to 90% being singletons. Specimen: PBMCs or T cells enriched from blood (not recorded which). Receptors were obtained from a woman between 45 and 65 years old who had recovered from COVID-19.

This chain uses TRBV6-5 with TRBJ2-7; D not certain. Looked up from germline, CDR1 is MNHEY and CDR2 is SVGAGI. The CDR3 is 12 residues long. V lost 6 bases, J lost 2 bases, and 8 bases lay in between. CDR3 region: CASSSVTYEQYF. CDR3 DNA sequence: TGTGCCAGCAGCTCAGTCACCTACGAGCAGTACTTC.

This chain joins TRBV19 and TRBJ1-6, with TRBD1 matching over 8 bases. This CDR3 comprises 18 residues. J gave up 1 base and V 7 bases, and 12 bases lay outside the gene matches. Germline loops: CDR1 LNHDA, CDR2 SQIVND (reference sequence). The CDR3 DNA sequence: TGTGCCAGTACTCCTCGGCGGCAGGGGGCTTCCTATAATTCACCCCTCCACTTT. Its protein is CASTPRRQGASYNSPLHF.